This T cell receptor (beta chain) was captured in a study of blood T cell repertoires in COVID-19. Overall study context: Samples taken during acute and convalescent COVID-19 were collected in the United States, Italy and Spain.

The CDR3 consists of 11 residues. From germline, CDR1 is GTSNPN and CDR2 SVGIG (reference sequence). Trimming removed 5 bases at V and 4 bases at J, with 5 bases between. Data came from immunoSEQ multiplex PCR; TCRdb stores just in-frame clones and leaves some out. The table shows 140,000 or so clones, with roughly 88% occurring only once. This clone appeared once. V is TRBV30 and J is TRBJ1-4; possible D gene TRBD1, 5 bases. The sample consisted of peripheral blood. This sequence was found in a woman in her 50s with acute or convalescent COVID-19. CDR3 coding DNA: TGTGCCTGGGACAGTAATGAAAAACTGTTTTTT. This gives the protein CAWDSNEKLFF. The whole variable domain, filled in from reference TRBV30 and TRBJ1-4, reads SQTIHQWPATLVQPVGSPLSLECTVEGTSNPNLYWYRQAAGRGLQLLFYSVGIGQISSEVPQNLSASRPQDRQFILSSKKLLLSDSGFYLCAWDSNEKLFFGSGTQLSVL.